This T cell receptor beta chain appears in the sequencing data of a study of CD4 T cells in relation to SARS-CoV-2 and coronaviruses. TCRdb's copy holds only in-frame clones and misses some; the assay was immunoSEQ multiplex PCR. The sample holds about 65,000 clones; 87% are singletons and the top ten take more than 1.5%. The unexposed donors gave CD4+ T cells in about 2011-2018, prior to COVID-19. The receptor was derived from a human donor in good health. The sequenced sample consisted of memory CD4+ T cells from PBMCs.

The CDR3 sequence is CASSPSRELFF. The DNA of the CDR3 is TGTGCCAGCAGTCCATCACGGGAGCTGTTTTTT. V is TRBV12-3 or TRBV12-4 and J is TRBJ2-2; D not certain. This CDR3 comprises 11 residues. Between the trimmed V and J ends, which lost 5 bases and 9 bases, there was a span of 7 bases.